This TCR beta chain derives from a study of shared clonotypes between healthy human individuals. In regard to this clone: Its target is not known.

Positively selected for CCR7, the CD45RO-negative cells used as naive CD8 cells excluded terminally differentiated effector memory CD45RA+ cells. Overall study findings and caveats: Donor clonotype sharing was expected to depend on sequencing depth. Generally, naive subsets (rather than memory subsets) showed larger estimated richness.

CDR1 is MDHEN, CDR2 SYDVKM, per germline. V was clipped by 5 bases and J by 11 bases, with 15 bases between them. The CDR3 covers 12 residues. Only in-frame clones appear in the TCRdb table, and some are missing; sequencing was by immunoSEQ multiplex PCR. Here the sample spans around 1.9 million clones, 93% being singletons. The sample was naive CD8+ T cells from PBMCs. The TCR sequence derives from a man aged 18 to 30 in good health. Some clones in this sample may be carry-over from other donors' samples. The chain is built from TRBV28 and TRBJ2-5; D is perhaps TRBD2 (5 bases). The CDR3 protein is CASSRTFWEQYF. The CDR3 DNA sequence: TGTGCCAGCAGTCGGACTTTTTGGGAGCAGTACTTC.